Listed below are T cell receptor beta chains from one sample, sequenced in a study of response to subunit inactivated influenza vaccine. In TCRdb, the RT-PCR reads were re-called with MiXCR into one record per CDR3 protein. This table holds approximately 480,000 distinct CDR3 sequences, approximately 11% found once. Here the sequenced sample was PBMCs from blood, taken about 40 days after vaccination. The receptors come from a man between 50 and 59 years old who received an inactivated influenza vaccine. CDR3s include the opening cysteine and the closing phenylalanine or tryptophan. Fields, in order: D gene, CDR3 length, J gene, V gene, clone size, CDR3 DNA, CDR3 protein. D genes are given only for firm matches. Clone size appears in some rows only: once, few, many, or a class for an expanded clone.

- | 13 | TRBJ2-2 | TRBV29-1 | few | TGCAGCGTTGAAAAGGGGAACACCGGGGAGCTGTTTTTT | CSVEKGNTGELFF
TRBD2 | 15 | TRBJ2-1 | TRBV7-2 | - | TGTGCCAGCAGACTCGGACTAGCGGGAGTCGATGAGCAGTTCTTC | CASRLGLAGVDEQFF
- | 15 | TRBJ1-5 | TRBV12-3/TRBV12-4 | many | TGTGCCAGCAGTTTAACATGGGGGGCGGTTCAGCCCCAGCATTTT | CASSLTWGAVQPQHF
TRBD2 | 16 | TRBJ2-1 | TRBV15 | few | TGTGCCACCAGCGGACCGGGACTAGCGGTTTACAATGAGCAGTTCTTC | CATSGPGLAVYNEQFF
- | 15 | TRBJ2-7 | TRBV7-9 | - | TGTGCCAGCAGCTTACCACGGAGCGACATCTACGAGCAGTACTTC | CASSLPRSDIYEQYF
- | 17 | TRBJ1-2 | TRBV12-3/TRBV12-4 | - | TGTGCCAGCAGTTCTCTGACAGGCCCCTCGGAGGACTATGGCTACACCTTC | CASSSLTGPSEDYGYTF
- | 13 | TRBJ2-5 | TRBV25-1 | few | TGTGCCAGCAGTGCCGGGATTTCAGAGACCCAGTACTTC | CASSAGISETQYF
- | 13 | TRBJ2-3 | TRBV12-3/TRBV12-4 | many | TGTGCCAGCAGTTTAGTTGGAGCAGATACGCAGTATTTT | CASSLVGADTQYF
- | 14 | TRBJ2-7 | TRBV7-9 | many | TGTGCCAGCAGCCAGTACTGGAGGGTGGGCGAGCAGTACTTC | CASSQYWRVGEQYF
- | 15 | TRBJ2-7 | TRBV20-1 | - | TGCAGTGCTAGAATTCTCGGCAGGGAGTACTACGAGCAGTACTTC | CSARILGREYYEQYF
- | 15 | TRBJ2-7 | TRBV11-2 | few | TGTGCCAGCAGCTCAAATCGACAGCCCTCCTACGAGCAGTACTTC | CASSSNRQPSYEQYF
TRBD2 | 19 | TRBJ2-1 | TRBV4-2 | few | TGTGCCAGCAGCGCCGCTAGCGGGAGGGCCCAGAGCTCCTACAATGAGCAGTTCTTC | CASSAASGRAQSSYNEQFF
- | 12 | TRBJ2-1 | TRBV6-4 | few | TGTGCCAGCACCAAAGGACAGATCGGGCAGTTCTTC | CASTKGQIGQFF
- | 14 | TRBJ1-4 | TRBV28 | many | TGTGCCAGCAGTCTCTCGGGTCGTAATGAAAAACTGTTTTTT | CASSLSGRNEKLFF
TRBD2 | 15 | TRBJ2-4 | TRBV20-1 | few | TGCAGTGCTACAGCGGGAGGCCGGGCCAAAAACATTCAGTACTTC | CSATAGGRAKNIQYF
TRBD2 | 16 | TRBJ2-6 | TRBV24-1 | few | TGTGCCACCTCGGGAGGGACCCCCTCTGGGGCCAACGTCCTGACTTTC | CATSGGTPSGANVLTF
- | 11 | TRBJ2-1 | TRBV10-3 | - | TGTGCCATCAGTGAGTCGAATGAGCAGTTCTTC | CAISESNEQFF
- | 14 | TRBJ2-1 | TRBV5-6 | few | TGTGCCAGCAGCTTGGAGCTGGGTTTGAATGAGCAGTTCTTC | CASSLELGLNEQFF
TRBD1 | 15 | TRBJ2-5 | TRBV4-2 | many | TGTGCCAGCAGCTTCGGGACAGGGGAAGGGGGGACCCAGTACTTC | CASSFGTGEGGTQYF
TRBD2 | 19 | TRBJ2-3 | TRBV5-6 | few | TGTTTGAGCAGCCCCTGGTCGGGTAGTCCAGCGGGGGTTCGGGGTACGCAGTATTTT | CLSSPWSGSPAGVRGTQYF
- | 16 | TRBJ2-2 | TRBV7-6 | few | TGTGCCAGCAGCTTGCCACAGGGATGGGACACCGGGGAGCTGTTTTTT | CASSLPQGWDTGELFF
- | 13 | TRBJ1-5 | TRBV7-2 | many | TGTGCCAGCTCTACAGTGGGCAATCAGCCCCAGCATTTT | CASSTVGNQPQHF
TRBD2 | 14 | TRBJ2-3 | TRBV12-3/TRBV12-4 | many | TGTGCCAGCAGCATAGCGGGGGGCACAGATACGCAGTATTTT | CASSIAGGTDTQYF
TRBD2 | 14 | TRBJ2-5 | TRBV5-6 | - | TGTGCCAGCAGCTTTAGCGGGGGAACAGAGACCCAGTACTTC | CASSFSGGTETQYF
- | 18 | TRBJ2-7 | TRBV3-1 | few | TGTGCCAGCAGCCCGAATCCATTTACGAGGGGAGCCCGCTACGAGCAGTACTTC | CASSPNPFTRGARYEQYF
- | 14 | TRBJ2-7 | TRBV5-6 | - | TGTGCCAGCAGCTTTCGATCTAGCTCTTACGAGCAGTACTTC | CASSFRSSSYEQYF
TRBD1 | 15 | TRBJ1-5 | TRBV12-3/TRBV12-4 | few | TGTGCCAGCAGTTTTAGTCAGGGGGCGGTTCAGCCCCAGCATTTT | CASSFSQGAVQPQHF
TRBD1 | 17 | TRBJ2-3 | TRBV7-8 | many | TGTGCCAGCAGCCCCCATCGGGACAGGGGTGCCACAGATACGCAGTATTTT | CASSPHRDRGATDTQYF
TRBD2 | 17 | TRBJ2-5 | TRBV11-2 | - | TGTGCCAGCAGCTCAACTCCTAGCGGGAGAGTCCAAGAGACCCAGTACTTC | CASSSTPSGRVQETQYF
- | 15 | TRBJ2-2 | TRBV7-2 | few | TGTGCCAGCAGCTTAGGGCCAGCGGCTGGCGGGGAGCTGTTTTTT | CASSLGPAAGGELFF
TRBD2 | 18 | TRBJ2-5 | TRBV20-1 | - | TGCAGTCCTATGACTAGCGGGAGTAATAACCACCATCAAGAGACCCAGTACTTC | CSPMTSGSNNHHQETQYF
TRBD1 | 15 | TRBJ2-7 | TRBV6-1 | - | TGTGCCAGCAGCCCCGGGACAGGGGGCGCCTACGAGCAGTACTTC | CASSPGTGGAYEQYF
- | 12 | TRBJ2-5 | TRBV20-1 | - | TGCAGTGCTGAACAGGGCCCAGAGACCCAGTACTTC | CSAEQGPETQYF
- | 15 | TRBJ2-6 | TRBV7-9 | few | TGTGCCAGCAGCTTAGTTATTACTGGGGCCAACGTCCTGACTTTC | CASSLVITGANVLTF
TRBD2 | 16 | TRBJ2-1 | TRBV7-2 | - | TGTGCCAGCAGCTTAGTGAATCCACTAGCGAACAATGAGCAGTTCTTC | CASSLVNPLANNEQFF
TRBD1 | 14 | TRBJ2-7 | TRBV20-1 | few | TGCAGTGCTCCGCCAGGGGGTGTAGGTTACGAGCAGTACTTC | CSAPPGGVGYEQYF
- | 14 | TRBJ2-6 | TRBV6-1 | - | TGTGCCAGCAGACTCCGGCCTGGGGCCAACGTCCTGACTTTC | CASRLRPGANVLTF
TRBD2 | 22 | TRBJ2-3 | TRBV7-6 | few | TGTGCCAGCAGCTTAGCACCCCCGGGACAGTCCTACGCAGCGGGAGGAACAGATACGCAGTATTTT | CASSLAPPGQSYAAGGTDTQYF
- | 14 | TRBJ2-7 | TRBV21-1 | - | TGTGCCACCTTGAGGAGACAGGGTTGGCTCGAGCAGTACTTC | CATLRRQGWLEQYF
- | 15 | TRBJ1-2 | TRBV7-9 | few | TGTGCCAGCAGCCTAGGGACCCACGGTCCCTCTGGCTACACCTTC | CASSLGTHGPSGYTF
- | 12 | TRBJ2-7 | TRBV29-1 | few | TGCAGCGTGGGGGCGGGTCCCTACGAGCAGTACTTC | CSVGAGPYEQYF